This T cell receptor (beta chain) was documented in a study of blood T cell repertoires in COVID-19. Study background: Sites in the United States, Italy and Spain provided acute and convalescent COVID-19 samples. Sources were T cells, B-cell-depleted T cells, or PBMCs; the material itself was cDNA or gDNA.

Under the authors' procedure: Reference gene primer amplification yielded estimated nucleated cell counts. Some clones are missing from TCRdb's copy, which holds only in-frame ones; the method was immunoSEQ multiplex PCR. The DNA gave D and trimming, while V, J and clone size come from that table. The repertoire holds roughly 100,000 clones, with around 73% as singletons. CDR1 and CDR2 (germline): GTSNPN, SVGIG (reference sequence). V was cut by 0 bases and J by 3 bases, with 15 bases left in between. The CDR3 loop spans 16 amino acids. Only a few counts were recorded for this clone. The sample consisted of peripheral blood. This sequence originates from a man aged 55 to 70 with active or convalescent COVID-19. The rearrangement links TRBV30 to TRBJ2-4; D perhaps matches TRBD1 (6 bases). The CDR3, as DNA: TGTGCCTGGAGTGTATGGGTGCCCAGGGGCAAAAACATTCAGTACTTC. Translating gives CAWSVWVPRGKNIQYF.